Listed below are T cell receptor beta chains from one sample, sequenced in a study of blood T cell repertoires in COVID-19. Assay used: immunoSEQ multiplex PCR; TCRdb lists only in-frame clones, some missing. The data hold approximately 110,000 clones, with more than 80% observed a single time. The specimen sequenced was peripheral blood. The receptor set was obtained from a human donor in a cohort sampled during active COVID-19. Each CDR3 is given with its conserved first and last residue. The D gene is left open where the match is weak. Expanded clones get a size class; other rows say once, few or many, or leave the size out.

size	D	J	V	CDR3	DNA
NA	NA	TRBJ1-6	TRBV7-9	CASSLGDRKYSPLHF	TGTGCCAGCAGCTTGGGCGACAGAAAATATTCACCCCTCCACTTT
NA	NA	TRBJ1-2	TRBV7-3	CASSPGPNYGYTF	TGTGCCAGCAGCCCAGGGCCTAACTATGGCTACACCTTC
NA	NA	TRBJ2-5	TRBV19	CASRRARAETQYF	TGTGCCAGTAGACGTGCGCGAGCTGAGACCCAGTACTTC
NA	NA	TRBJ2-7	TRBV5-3	CARSDRTAGDEQYF	TGTGCCAGAAGCGATAGGACAGCCGGGGACGAGCAGTACTTC
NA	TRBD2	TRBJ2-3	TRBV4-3	CASSLRAGVSTDTQYF	TGCGCCAGCAGCCTACGAGCGGGAGTAAGCACAGATACGCAGTATTTT
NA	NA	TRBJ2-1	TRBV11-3	CASSLGGSSYNEQFF	TGTGCCAGCAGCTTAGGTGGTAGCTCCTACAATGAGCAGTTCTTC
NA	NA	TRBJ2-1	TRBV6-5	CASSYSRQHHNEQFF	TGTGCCAGCAGTTACTCGAGGCAGCACCACAATGAGCAGTTCTTC
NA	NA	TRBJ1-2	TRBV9	CASSVVTGSNYGYTF	TGTGCCAGCAGCGTAGTAACGGGTTCTAACTATGGCTACACCTTC
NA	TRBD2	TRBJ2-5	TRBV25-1	CASSLAGAETQYF	TGTGCCAGTAGCTTGGCGGGAGCAGAGACCCAGTACTTC
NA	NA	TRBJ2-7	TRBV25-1	CASTPPRTDHYEQYF	TGTGCCAGCACCCCCCCACGGACAGACCACTACGAGCAGTACTTC
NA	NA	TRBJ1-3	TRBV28	CASGPNGNTIYF	TGTGCCAGCGGCCCAAATGGAAACACCATATATTTT
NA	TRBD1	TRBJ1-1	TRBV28	CASTPRQGPSGTEAFF	TGTGCCAGCACACCCCGACAGGGCCCCTCGGGCACTGAAGCTTTCTTT
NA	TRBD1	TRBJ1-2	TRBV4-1	CASSQDGDRGYTF	TGCGCCAGCAGCCAAGACGGGGACAGAGGCTACACCTTC
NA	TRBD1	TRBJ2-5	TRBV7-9	CASSTGQGAWTTQYF	TGTGCCAGCAGCACAGGACAGGGGGCTTGGACGACCCAGTACTTC
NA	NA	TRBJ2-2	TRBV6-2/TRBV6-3	CASSYIQGHLATGELFF	TGTGCCAGCAGTTACATACAGGGACACCTCGCCACCGGGGAGCTGTTTTTT
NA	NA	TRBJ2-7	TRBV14	CASSQGADNSYEQYF	TGTGCCAGCAGCCAAGGGGCCGACAACTCCTACGAGCAGTACTTC
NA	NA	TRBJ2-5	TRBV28	CASSRGETQYF	TGTGCCAGCAGCCGAGGGGAGACCCAGTACTTC
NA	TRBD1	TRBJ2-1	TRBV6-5	CASRGQVGEQFF	TGTGCCAGCAGGGGACAGGTTGGTGAGCAGTTCTTC
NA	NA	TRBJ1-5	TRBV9	CASSAAPDSNQPQHF	TGTGCCAGCAGCGCGGCTCCGGACAGCAACCAGCCCCAGCATTTT
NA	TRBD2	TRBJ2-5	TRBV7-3	CASSPLSGLAGRETQYF	TGTGCCAGCAGCCCCCTCTCGGGACTAGCGGGTCGAGAGACCCAGTACTTC
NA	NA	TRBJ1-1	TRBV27	CASSLLFGGGGTEAFF	TGTGCCAGCAGTTTATTGTTCGGGGGAGGAGGCACTGAAGCTTTCTTT
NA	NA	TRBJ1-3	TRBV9	CASSATGSGNTIYF	TGTGCCAGCAGCGCGACAGGTTCTGGAAACACCATATATTTT
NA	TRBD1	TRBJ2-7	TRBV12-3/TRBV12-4	CASSQGQGKGQYF	TGTGCCAGCAGTCAGGGACAGGGAAAGGGGCAGTACTTC
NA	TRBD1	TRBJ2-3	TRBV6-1	CASSEGQGGDTQYF	TGTGCCAGCAGTGAAGGACAGGGGGGCGATACGCAGTATTTT
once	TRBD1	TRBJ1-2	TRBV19	CASSMVGTGVGYTF	TGTGCCAGTAGTATGGTAGGGACAGGGGTGGGCTACACCTTC
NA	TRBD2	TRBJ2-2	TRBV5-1	CASSSGTSGMFTGELFF	TGCGCCAGCAGCTCCGGGACTAGCGGGATGTTCACCGGGGAGCTGTTTTTT
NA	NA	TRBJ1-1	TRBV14	CASSRPGGQTEAFF	TGTGCCAGCAGCCGCCCTGGGGGCCAGACTGAAGCTTTCTTT
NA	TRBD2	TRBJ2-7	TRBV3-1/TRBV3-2	CASSHYGTSGLEQYF	TGTGCCAGCAGCCATTACGGGACTAGCGGGCTCGAGCAGTACTTC
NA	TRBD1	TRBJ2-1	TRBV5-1	CASSPGGQGPNNEQFF	TGCGCCAGCAGCCCGGGGGGACAGGGACCTAACAATGAGCAGTTCTTC
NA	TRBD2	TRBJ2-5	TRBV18	CASSQLAGKETQYF	TGTGCCAGCTCACAACTAGCGGGCAAAGAGACCCAGTACTTC
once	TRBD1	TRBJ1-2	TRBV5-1	CASQGGYENYGYTF	TGCGCCAGTCAGGGGGGTTATGAGAACTATGGCTACACCTTC
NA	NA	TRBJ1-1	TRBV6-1	CASSEFGARGAFF	TGTGCCAGCAGTGAATTTGGCGCAAGAGGGGCTTTCTTT
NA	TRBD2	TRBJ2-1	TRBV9	CASSVEVSGGGDEQFF	TGTGCCAGCAGCGTAGAAGTCAGCGGGGGGGGCGATGAGCAGTTCTTC
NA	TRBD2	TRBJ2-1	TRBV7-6	CASSRTSGGANEQFF	TGTGCCAGCAGCCGTACTAGCGGGGGGGCCAATGAGCAGTTCTTC
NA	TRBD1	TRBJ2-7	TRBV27	CASSLWGQAIYEQYF	TGTGCCAGCAGTTTATGGGGACAGGCCATATACGAGCAGTACTTC
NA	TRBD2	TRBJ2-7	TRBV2	CASKYGTSLSYEQYF	TGTGCCAGCAAGTACGGGACTAGCCTGAGCTACGAGCAGTACTTC
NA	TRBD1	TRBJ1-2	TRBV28	CASSLTGVYGYTF	TGTGCCAGCAGTTTGACAGGGGTCTATGGCTACACCTTC
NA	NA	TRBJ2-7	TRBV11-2	CASSLDLRAGAYYEQYF	TGTGCCAGCAGCTTAGATCTGAGGGCAGGGGCCTACTACGAGCAGTACTTC
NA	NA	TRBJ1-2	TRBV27	CASRPWEDYGYTF	TGTGCCAGCAGGCCGTGGGAGGACTATGGCTACACCTTC
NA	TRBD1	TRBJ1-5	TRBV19	CASDESGTGSQPQHF	TGTGCCAGTGACGAATCCGGGACAGGGAGTCAGCCCCAGCATTTT
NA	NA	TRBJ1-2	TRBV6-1	CASSDRVYGYTF	TGTGCCAGCAGTGACAGGGTATATGGCTACACCTTC
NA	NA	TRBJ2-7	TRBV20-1	CSALQVYEQYF	TGCAGTGCGCTTCAGGTCTACGAGCAGTACTTC
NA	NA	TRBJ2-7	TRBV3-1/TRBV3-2	CASSHRGYEQYF	TGTGCCAGCAGCCATCGGGGATACGAGCAGTACTTC
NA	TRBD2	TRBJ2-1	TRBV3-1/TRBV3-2	CASSQGGLQFF	TGTGCCAGCAGCCAAGGGGGACTACAGTTCTTC
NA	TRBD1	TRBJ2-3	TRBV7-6	CASSFRTGGTDTQYF	TGTGCCAGCAGCTTCAGGACAGGGGGAACAGATACGCAGTATTTT